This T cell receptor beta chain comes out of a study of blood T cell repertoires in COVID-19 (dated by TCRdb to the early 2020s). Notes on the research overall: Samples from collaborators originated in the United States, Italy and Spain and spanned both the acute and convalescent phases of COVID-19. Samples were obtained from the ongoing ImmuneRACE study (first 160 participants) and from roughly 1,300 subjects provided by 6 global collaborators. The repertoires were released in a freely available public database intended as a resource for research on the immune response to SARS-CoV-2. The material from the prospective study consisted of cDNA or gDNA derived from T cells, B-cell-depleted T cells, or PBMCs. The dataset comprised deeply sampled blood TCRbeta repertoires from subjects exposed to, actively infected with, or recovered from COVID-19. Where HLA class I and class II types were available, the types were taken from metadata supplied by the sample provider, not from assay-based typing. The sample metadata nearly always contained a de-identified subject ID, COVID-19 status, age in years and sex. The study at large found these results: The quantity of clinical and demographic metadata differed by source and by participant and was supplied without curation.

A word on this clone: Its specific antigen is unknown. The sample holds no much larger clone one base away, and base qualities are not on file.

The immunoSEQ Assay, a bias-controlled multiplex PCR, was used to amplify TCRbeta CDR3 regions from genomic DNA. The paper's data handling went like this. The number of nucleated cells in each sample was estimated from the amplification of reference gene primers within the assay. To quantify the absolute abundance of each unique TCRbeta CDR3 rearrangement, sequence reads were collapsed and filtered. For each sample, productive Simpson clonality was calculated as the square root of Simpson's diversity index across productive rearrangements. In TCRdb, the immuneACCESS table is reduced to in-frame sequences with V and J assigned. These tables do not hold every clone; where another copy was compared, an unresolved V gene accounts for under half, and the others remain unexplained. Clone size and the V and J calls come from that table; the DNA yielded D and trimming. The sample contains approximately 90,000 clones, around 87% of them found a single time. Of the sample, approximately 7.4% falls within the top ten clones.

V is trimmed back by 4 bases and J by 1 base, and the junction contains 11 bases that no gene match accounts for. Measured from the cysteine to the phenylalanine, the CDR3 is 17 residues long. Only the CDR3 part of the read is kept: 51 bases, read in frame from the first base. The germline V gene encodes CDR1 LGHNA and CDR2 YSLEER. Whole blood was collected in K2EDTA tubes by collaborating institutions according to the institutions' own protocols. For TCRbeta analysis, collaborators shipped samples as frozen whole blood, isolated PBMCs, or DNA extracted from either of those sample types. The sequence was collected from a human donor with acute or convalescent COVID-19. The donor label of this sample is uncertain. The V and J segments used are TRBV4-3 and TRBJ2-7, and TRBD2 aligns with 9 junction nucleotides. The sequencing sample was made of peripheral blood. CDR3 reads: CASSRIFGTSNSYEQYF. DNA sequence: TGCGCCAGCAGCCGCATCTTCGGGACTAGCAATTCCTACGAGCAGTACTTC.